Sequencing of this T cell receptor (beta chain) was carried out in a study of blood T cell repertoires in COVID-19. Turning to the study itself: Spain, Italy and the United States supplied samples that represented acute and convalescent COVID-19. T cells, B-cell-depleted T cells, or PBMCs provided the cDNA or gDNA that served as material.

CDR1 ENHRY and CDR2 SYGVKD come from the germline V gene. The CDR3 extends over 13 amino acids. V gave up 6 bases and J gave up 2 bases, with 10 bases separating them. In the authors' workflow: Reference gene primer amplification yielded estimated nucleated cell counts. Profiled with immunoSEQ multiplex PCR; TCRdb holds only in-frame clones, not every one. The V and J calls and clone size are taken from that table; D and trimming were inferred from the DNA. Here the sample spans around 39,000 clones, roughly 90% being singletons. Material for sequencing was peripheral blood. The receptor comes from a man in his 70s with acute or convalescent COVID-19. V usage is TRBV10-3 and J usage is TRBJ2-5; TRBD1 might be the D (6 bases). As DNA, the CDR3 is TGTGCCATCAGCCGGACAGAACAAGAGACCCAGTACTTC. This codes for CAISRTEQETQYF.